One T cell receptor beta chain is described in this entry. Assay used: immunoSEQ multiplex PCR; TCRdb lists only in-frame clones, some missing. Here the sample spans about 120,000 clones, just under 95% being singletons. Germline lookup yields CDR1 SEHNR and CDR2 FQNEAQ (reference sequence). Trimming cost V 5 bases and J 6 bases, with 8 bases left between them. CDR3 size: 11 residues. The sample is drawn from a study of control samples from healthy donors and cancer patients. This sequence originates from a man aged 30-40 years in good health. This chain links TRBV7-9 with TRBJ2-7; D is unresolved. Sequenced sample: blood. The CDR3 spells CASSGASEQYF. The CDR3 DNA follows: TGTGCCAGCAGCGGAGCGAGCGAGCAGTACTTC.